The following is a T cell receptor (beta chain) sequence with its context. As yet, its antigen is unknown. These data originate in a study of cytomegalovirus exposure and HLA in healthy donors. Primers included in the PCR were 60 Vbeta and 13 Jbeta primers. Libraries were prepared by immunoSEQ multiplex PCR; TCRdb keeps only in-frame clonotypes and omits some of them. The table records around 150,000 clones, around 60% of them present only once. Study results and caveats: For most TCR beta V segments, an earlier analysis put the productive rate at about 87% or about 30% of the time. The study put 160 or so TCR beta chains on its list as cytomegalovirus-associated. The classifier reportedly diagnosed cytomegalovirus status with high specificity and sensitivity. An Asian-associated ancestry cluster reportedly showed fewer N-insertions than the roughly 670-donor mean in a later analysis.

The germline V and J ends were trimmed by 5 bases and 7 bases, with 18 bases remaining between them. The CDR3 has 15 amino acids. CDR1 is SEHNR and CDR2 is FQNEAQ in the germline V gene (reference sequence). This chain links TRBV7-9 with TRBJ2-1, with D perhaps matching TRBD2 (7 bases). Sequencing was carried out using PBMCs. This TCR came from a woman between 55 and 75 years old in good health and CMV-seropositive. The CDR3 loop reads CASSLGGPLGNEQFF. The CDR3 DNA reads as TGTGCCAGCAGCCTCGGGGGGCCCTTGGGTAATGAGCAGTTCTTC.